The T cell receptor (beta chain) under discussion was sequenced for a study of blood T cell repertoires in COVID-19. Study overall: There were acute and convalescent COVID-19 samples, and they came from the United States, Italy and Spain. T cells, B-cell-depleted T cells, or PBMCs provided the cDNA or gDNA that served as material.

In the authors' workflow: Estimation of nucleated cell counts relied on the amplification of reference gene primers. TCRdb's table, derived via immunoSEQ multiplex PCR, lists solely in-frame clones and lacks some. V and J calls and clone size follow that table, whereas D and trimming were derived from the DNA. Of around 60,000 clones listed, around 91% are singletons. Seattle patient enrollment occurred during active infection, with longitudinal follow-up thereafter. This CDR3 has 16 amino acids. The trim removed 0 bases at V and 2 bases at J, leaving 0 bases unmatched. This rearrangement joins TRBV23-1 to TRBJ2-1; TRBD1 matches at 11 bases. TRBV23-1 is given ORF status, its function remaining uncertain. The sample consisted of peripheral blood. The source is an older woman with COVID-19, enrolled during active disease. CDR3 in DNA: TGCGCCAGCAGTCAATCGGACAGGGGGCCCTACAATGAGCAGTTCTTC. Its protein product is CASSQSDRGPYNEQFF.